This entry is about one T cell receptor (beta chain). The sample originates from a study of control samples from healthy donors and cancer patients. Assay: immunoSEQ multiplex PCR; the TCRdb copy retains only in-frame clones and omits some. The table has 100,000 or so clones, 85% to 90% seen once; the top ten hold approximately 8.3%. The specimen was blood. The receptor comes from a man aged 25 to 45 in good health.

CDR3 residues: CASSYSLALVSDTQYF. CDR3 nucleotides: TGTGCCAGCAGTTACTCACTAGCGCTAGTATCAGATACGCAGTATTTT. The chain links TRBV6-5 to TRBJ2-3; TRBD2 agrees at 7 bases. The CDR3 covers 16 residues. CDR1 is MNHEY and CDR2 is SVGAGI in the germline V gene. The trim removed 0 bases at V and 4 bases at J, leaving 7 bases unmatched.